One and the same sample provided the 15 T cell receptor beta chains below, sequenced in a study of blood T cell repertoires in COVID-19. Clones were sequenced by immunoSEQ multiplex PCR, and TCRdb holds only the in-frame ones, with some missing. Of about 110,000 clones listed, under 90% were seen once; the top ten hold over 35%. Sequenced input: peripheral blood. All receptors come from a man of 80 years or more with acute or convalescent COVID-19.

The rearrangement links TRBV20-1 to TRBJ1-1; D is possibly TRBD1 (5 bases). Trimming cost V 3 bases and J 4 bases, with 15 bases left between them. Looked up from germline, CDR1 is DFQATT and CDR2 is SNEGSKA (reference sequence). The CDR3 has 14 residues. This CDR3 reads CSASWGSQTTEAFF. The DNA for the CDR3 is TGCAGTGCTAGTTGGGGCAGCCAAACCACTGAAGCTTTCTTT.

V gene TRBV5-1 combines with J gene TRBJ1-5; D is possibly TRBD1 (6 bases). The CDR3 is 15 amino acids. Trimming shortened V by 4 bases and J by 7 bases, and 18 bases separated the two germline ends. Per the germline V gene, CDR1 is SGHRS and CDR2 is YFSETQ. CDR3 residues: CASSPLSGVGQPQHF. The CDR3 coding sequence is TGCGCCAGCAGCCCCTTGTCAGGGGTAGGGCAGCCCCAGCATTTT.

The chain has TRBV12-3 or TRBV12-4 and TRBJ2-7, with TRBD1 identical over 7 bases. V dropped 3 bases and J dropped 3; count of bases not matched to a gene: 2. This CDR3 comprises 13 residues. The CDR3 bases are TGTGCCAGCAGTTTCTACAGGGGCTACGAGCAGTACTTC. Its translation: CASSFYRGYEQYF.

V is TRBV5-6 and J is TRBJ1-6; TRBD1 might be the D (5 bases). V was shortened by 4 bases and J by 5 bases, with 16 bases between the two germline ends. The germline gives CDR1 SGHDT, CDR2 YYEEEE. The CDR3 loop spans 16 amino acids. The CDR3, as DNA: TGTGCCAGCAGCGAGGGCGGGGGACTAAATAATTCACCCCTCCACTTT. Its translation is CASSEGGGLNNSPLHF.

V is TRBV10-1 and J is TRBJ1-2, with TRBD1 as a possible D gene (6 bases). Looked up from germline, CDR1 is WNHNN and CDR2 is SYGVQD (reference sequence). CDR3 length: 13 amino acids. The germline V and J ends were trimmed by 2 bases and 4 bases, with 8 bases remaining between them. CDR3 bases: TGCGCCAGCAGTGAGACAGGGACCTATGGCTACACCTTC. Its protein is CASSETGTYGYTF.

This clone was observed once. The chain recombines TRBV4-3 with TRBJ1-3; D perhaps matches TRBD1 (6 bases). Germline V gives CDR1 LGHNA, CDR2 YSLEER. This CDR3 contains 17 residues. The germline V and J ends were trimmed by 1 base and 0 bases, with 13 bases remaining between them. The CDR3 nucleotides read TGCGCCAGCAGCCAAGCTCAAGGCAGGGGCTCTGGAAACACCATATATTTT. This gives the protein CASSQAQGRGSGNTIYF.

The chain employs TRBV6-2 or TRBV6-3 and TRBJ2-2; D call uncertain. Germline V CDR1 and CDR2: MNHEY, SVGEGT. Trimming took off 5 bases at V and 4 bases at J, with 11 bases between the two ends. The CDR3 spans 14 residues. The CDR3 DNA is TGTGCCAGCAGTCAATACATTTCCACCGGGGAGCTGTTTTTT. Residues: CASSQYISTGELFF.

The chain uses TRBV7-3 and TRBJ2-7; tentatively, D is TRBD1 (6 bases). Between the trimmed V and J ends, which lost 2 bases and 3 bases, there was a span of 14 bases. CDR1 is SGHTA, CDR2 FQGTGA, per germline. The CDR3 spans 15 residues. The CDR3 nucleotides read TGTGCCAGCAGCTTATCGGCAGGGGTAAACTACGAGCAGTACTTC. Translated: CASSLSAGVNYEQYF.

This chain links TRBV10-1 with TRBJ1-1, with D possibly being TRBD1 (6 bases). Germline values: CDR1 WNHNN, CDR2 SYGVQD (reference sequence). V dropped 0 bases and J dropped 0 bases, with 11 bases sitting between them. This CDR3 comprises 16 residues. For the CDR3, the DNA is TGCGCCAGCAGTGAGTCGACAGGTCGCATGAACACTGAAGCTTTCTTT. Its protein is CASSESTGRMNTEAFF.

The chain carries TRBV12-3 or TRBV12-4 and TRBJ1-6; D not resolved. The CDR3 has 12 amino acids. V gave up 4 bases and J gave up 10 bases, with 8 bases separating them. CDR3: CASSYHSSPLHF. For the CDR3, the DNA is TGTGCCAGCAGTTACCACAGCTCACCCCTCCACTTT.

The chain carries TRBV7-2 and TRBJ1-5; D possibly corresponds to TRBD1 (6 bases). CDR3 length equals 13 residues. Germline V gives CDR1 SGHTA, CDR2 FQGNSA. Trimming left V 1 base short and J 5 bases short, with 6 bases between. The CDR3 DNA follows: TGTGCCAGCAGCTTAGAGGGGGATCAGCCCCAGCATTTT. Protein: CASSLEGDQPQHF.

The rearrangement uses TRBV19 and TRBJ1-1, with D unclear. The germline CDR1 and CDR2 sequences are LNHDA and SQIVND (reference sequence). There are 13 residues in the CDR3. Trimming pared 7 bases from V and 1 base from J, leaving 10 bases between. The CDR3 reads CASKLDPNTEAFF. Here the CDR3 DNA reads TGTGCCAGTAAGCTAGACCCGAACACTGAAGCTTTCTTT.

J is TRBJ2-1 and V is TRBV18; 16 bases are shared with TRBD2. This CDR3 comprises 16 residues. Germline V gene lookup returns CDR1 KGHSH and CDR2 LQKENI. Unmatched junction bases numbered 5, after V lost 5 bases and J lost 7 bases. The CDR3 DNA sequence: TGTGCCAGCTCAGCAGCGGGACTAGCGGGAGGGAATGAGCAGTTCTTC. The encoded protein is CASSAAGLAGGNEQFF.

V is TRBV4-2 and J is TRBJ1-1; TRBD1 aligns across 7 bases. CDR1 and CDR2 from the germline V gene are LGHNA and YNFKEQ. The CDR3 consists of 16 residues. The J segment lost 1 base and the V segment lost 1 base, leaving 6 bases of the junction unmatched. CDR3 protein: CASSQVFGQENTEAFF. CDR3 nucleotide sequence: TGTGCCAGCAGCCAAGTTTTCGGACAGGAGAACACTGAAGCTTTCTTT.

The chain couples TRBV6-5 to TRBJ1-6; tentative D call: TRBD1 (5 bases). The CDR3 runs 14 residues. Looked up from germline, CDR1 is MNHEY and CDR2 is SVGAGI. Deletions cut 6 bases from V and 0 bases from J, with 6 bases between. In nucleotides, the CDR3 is TGTGCCAGCAGGGGGCGCTCCTATAATTCACCCCTCCACTTT. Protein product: CASRGRSYNSPLHF.